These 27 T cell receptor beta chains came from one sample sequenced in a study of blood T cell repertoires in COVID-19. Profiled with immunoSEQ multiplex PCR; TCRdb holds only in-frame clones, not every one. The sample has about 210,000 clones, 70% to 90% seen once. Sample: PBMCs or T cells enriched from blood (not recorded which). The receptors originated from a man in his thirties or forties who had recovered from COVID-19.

The CDR3 region has the DNA TGTGCCAGCAGCTGGTGGGACATTGGCGAGCAGTACTTC. This sequence encodes CASSWWDIGEQYF. The rearrangement joins TRBV5-5 to TRBJ2-7, with a tentative D call TRBD1 (6 bases). This CDR3 is built from 13 residues. The V gene's germline CDR1 is SGHKS and CDR2 YYEKEE (reference sequence). V was clipped by 3 bases and J by 6 bases, with 13 bases between them.

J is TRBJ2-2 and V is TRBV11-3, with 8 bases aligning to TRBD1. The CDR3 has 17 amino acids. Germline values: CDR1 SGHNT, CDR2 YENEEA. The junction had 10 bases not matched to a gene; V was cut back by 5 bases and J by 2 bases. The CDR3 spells CASSPRAGGSNTGELFF. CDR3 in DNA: TGTGCCAGCAGCCCCCGGGCAGGGGGCTCCAACACCGGGGAGCTGTTTTTT.

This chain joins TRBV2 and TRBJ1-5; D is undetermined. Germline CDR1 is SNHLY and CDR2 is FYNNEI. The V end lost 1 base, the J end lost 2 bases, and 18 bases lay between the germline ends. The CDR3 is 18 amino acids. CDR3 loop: CASSEVRVPQRRNQPQHF. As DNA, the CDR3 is TGTGCCAGCAGTGAAGTCCGGGTCCCCCAGCGTCGCAATCAGCCCCAGCATTTT. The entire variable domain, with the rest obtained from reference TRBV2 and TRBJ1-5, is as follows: EPEVTQTPSHQVTQMGQEVILRCVPISNHLYFYWYRQILGQKVEFLVSFYNNEISEKSEIFDDQFSVERPDGSNFTLKIRSTKLEDSAMYFCASSEVRVPQRRNQPQHFGDGTRLSIL.

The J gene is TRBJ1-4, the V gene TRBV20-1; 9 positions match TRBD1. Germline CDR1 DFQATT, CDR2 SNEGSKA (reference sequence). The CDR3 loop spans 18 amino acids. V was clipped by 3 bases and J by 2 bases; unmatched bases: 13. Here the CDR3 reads CSASRTGQGLLTNEKLFF. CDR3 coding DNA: TGCAGTGCTAGTCGGACGGGACAGGGTCTTCTGACTAATGAAAAACTGTTTTTT.

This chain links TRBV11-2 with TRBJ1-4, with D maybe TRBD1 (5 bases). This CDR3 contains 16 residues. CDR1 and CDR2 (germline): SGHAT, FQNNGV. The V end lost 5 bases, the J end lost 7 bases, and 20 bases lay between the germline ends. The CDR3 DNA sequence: TGTGCCAGCAGCCCGATTCTGGGCCAGGGCAGTGAAAAACTGTTTTTT. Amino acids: CASSPILGQGSEKLFF.

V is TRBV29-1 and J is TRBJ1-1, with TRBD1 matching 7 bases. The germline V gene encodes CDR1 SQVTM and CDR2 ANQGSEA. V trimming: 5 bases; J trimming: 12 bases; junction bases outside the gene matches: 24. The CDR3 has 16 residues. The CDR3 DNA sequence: TGCAGCGTTTGGGGACAGACCGGCGGTATGGTGAGCGAGTCTTTCTTT. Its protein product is CSVWGQTGGMVSESFF.

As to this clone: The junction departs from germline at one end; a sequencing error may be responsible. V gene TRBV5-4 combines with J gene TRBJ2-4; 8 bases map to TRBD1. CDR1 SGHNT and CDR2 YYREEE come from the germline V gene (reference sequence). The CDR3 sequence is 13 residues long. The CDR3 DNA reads TGTGCCAGCACCTTGACAGGGGAAAACATTCAGTACTTC. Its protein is CASTLTGENIQYF.

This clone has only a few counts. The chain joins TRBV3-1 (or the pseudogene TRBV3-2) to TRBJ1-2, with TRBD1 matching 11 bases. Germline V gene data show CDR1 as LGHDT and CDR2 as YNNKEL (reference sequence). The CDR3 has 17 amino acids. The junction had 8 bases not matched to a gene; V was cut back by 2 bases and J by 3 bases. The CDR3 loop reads CASSQWTGGASYYGYTF. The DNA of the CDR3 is TGTGCCAGCAGCCAATGGACAGGGGGCGCATCGTACTATGGCTACACCTTC.

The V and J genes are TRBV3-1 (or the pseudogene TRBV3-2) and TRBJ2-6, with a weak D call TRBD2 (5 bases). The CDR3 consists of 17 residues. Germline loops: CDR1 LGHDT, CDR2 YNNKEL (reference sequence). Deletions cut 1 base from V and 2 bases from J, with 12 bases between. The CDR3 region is CASSQGVLRAGANVLTF. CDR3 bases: TGTGCCAGCAGCCAAGGTGTCCTGAGGGCTGGGGCCAACGTCCTGACTTTC.

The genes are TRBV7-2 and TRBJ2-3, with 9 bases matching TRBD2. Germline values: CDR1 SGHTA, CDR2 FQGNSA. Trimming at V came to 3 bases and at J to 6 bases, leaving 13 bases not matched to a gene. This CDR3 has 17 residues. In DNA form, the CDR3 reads TGTGCCAGCAGCTTGGTGACTAGCGGAGGAGGGATGGATACGCAGTATTTT. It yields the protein CASSLVTSGGGMDTQYF.

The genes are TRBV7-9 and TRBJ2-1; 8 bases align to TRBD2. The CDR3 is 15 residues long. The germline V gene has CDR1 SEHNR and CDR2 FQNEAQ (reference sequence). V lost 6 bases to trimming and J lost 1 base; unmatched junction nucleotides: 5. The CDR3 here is CASRPSGSSYNEQFF. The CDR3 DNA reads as TGTGCCAGCAGACCCAGCGGGAGTTCCTACAATGAGCAGTTCTTC. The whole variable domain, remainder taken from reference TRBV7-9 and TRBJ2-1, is DTGVSQNPRHKITKRGQNVTFRCDPISEHNRLYWYRQTLGQGPEFLTYFQNEAQLEKSRLLSDRFSAERPKGSFSTLEIQRTEQGDSAMYLCASRPSGSSYNEQFFGPGTRLTVL.

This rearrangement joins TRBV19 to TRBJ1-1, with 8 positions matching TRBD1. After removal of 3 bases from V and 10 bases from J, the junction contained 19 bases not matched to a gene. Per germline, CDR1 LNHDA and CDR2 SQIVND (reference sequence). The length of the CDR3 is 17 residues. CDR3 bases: TGTGCCAGTAGTATGATAGGGACAGGTCCGGCCGGTGAAGGAGCTTTCTTT. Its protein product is CASSMIGTGPAGEGAFF.

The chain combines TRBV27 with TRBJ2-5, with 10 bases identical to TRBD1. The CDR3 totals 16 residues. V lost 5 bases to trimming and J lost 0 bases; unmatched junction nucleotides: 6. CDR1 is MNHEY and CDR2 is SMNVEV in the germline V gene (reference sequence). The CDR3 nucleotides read TGTGCCAGCAGTCCCGGACAGGGGGACTACCAAGAGACCCAGTACTTC. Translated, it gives CASSPGQGDYQETQYF.

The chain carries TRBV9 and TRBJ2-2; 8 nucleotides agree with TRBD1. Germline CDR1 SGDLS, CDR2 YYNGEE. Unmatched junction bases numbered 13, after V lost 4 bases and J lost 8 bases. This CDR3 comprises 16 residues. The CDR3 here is CASSPTHGQGTGELFF. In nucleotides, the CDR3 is TGTGCCAGCAGCCCCACGCACGGACAGGGAACAGGGGAGCTGTTTTTT.

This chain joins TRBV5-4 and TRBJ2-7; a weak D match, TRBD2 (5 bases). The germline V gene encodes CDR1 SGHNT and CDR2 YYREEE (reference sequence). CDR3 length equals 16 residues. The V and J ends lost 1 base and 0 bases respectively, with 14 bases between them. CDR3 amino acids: CASSLRLASTSYEQYF. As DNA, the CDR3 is TGTGCCAGCAGCTTGAGGCTAGCTTCAACCTCCTACGAGCAGTACTTC.

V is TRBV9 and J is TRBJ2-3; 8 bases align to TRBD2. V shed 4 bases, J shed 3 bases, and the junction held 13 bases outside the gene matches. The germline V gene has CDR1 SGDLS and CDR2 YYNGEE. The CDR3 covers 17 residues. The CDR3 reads CASSKSGSMVRTDTQYF. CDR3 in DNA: TGTGCCAGCAGCAAAAGCGGGAGTATGGTTAGGACAGATACGCAGTATTTT. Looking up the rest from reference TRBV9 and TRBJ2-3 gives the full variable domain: DSGVTQTPKHLITATGQRVTLRCSPRSGDLSVYWYQQSLDQGLQFLIQYYNGEERAKGNILERFSAQQFPDLHSELNLSSLELGDSALYFCASSKSGSMVRTDTQYFGPGTRLTVL.

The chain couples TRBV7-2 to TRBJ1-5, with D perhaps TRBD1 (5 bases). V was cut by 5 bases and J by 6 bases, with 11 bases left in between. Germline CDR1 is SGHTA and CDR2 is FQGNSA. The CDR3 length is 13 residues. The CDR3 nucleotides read TGTGCCAGCAGCCCCAATACAGGTCAGCCCCAGCATTTT. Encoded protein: CASSPNTGQPQHF.

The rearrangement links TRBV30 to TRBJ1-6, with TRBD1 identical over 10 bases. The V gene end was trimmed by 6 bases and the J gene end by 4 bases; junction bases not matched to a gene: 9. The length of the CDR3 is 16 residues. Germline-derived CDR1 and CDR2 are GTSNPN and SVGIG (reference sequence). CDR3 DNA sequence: TGTGCCTGTACGACAGGGGGCGATAAGTATAATTCACCCCTCCACTTT. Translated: CACTTGGDKYNSPLHF.

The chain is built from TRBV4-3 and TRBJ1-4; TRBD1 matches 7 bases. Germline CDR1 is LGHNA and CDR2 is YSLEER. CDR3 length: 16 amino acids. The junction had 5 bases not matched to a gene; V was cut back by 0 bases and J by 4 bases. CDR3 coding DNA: TGCGCCAGCAGCCAAGATCGAGGGGGCGGTAATGAAAAACTGTTTTTT. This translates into CASSQDRGGGNEKLFF.

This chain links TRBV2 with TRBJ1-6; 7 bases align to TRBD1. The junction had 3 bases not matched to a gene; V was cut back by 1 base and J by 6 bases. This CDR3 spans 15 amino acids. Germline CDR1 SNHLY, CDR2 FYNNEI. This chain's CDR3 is CASSEGTGINSPLHF. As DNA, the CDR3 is TGTGCCAGCAGTGAAGGGACAGGCATTAATTCACCCCTCCACTTT.

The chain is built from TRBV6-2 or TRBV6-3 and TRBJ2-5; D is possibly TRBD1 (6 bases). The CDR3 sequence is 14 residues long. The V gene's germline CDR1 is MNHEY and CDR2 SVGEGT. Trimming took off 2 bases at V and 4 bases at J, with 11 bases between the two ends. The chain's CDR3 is CASSYGGAGETQYF. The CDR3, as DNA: TGTGCCAGCAGTTACGGGGGCGCGGGAGAGACCCAGTACTTC.

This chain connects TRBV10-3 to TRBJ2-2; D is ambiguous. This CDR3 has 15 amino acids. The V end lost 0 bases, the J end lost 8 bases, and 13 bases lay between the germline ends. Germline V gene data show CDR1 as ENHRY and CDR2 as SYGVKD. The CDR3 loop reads CAISESTLGRGELFF. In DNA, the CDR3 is TGTGCCATCAGTGAGTCGACTCTAGGAAGGGGGGAGCTGTTTTTT.

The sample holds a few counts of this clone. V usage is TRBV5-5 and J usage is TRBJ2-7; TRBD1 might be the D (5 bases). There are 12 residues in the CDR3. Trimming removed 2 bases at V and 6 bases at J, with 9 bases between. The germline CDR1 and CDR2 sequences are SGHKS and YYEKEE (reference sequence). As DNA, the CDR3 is TGTGCCAGCAGCTTCGACAGTGGCGAGCAGTACTTC. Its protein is CASSFDSGEQYF.

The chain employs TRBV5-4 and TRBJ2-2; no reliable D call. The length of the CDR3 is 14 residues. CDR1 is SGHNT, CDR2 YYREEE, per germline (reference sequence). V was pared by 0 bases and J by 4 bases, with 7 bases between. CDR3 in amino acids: CASSLDYGTGELFF. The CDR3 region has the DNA TGTGCCAGCAGCTTGGACTACGGCACCGGGGAGCTGTTTTTT.

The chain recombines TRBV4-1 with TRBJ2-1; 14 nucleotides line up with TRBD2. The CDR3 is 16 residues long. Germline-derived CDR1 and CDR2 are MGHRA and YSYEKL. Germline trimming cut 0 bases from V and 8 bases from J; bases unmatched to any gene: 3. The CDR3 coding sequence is TGCGCCAGCAGCCAAGAGGGACTAGCGGGAGTCTATGAGCAGTTCTTC. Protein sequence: CASSQEGLAGVYEQFF.

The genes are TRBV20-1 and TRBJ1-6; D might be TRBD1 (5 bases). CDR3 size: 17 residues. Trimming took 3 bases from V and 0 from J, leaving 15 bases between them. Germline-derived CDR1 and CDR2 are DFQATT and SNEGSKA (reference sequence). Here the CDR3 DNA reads TGCAGTGCTAGTCCCGGGACTACTAGCTCCTATAATTCACCCCTCCACTTT. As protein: CSASPGTTSSYNSPLHF.

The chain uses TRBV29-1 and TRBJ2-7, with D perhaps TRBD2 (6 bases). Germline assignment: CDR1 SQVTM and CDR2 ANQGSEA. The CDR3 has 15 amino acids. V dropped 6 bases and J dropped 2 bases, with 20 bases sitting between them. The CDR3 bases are TGCAGCGTGACTGTCGGGACTCCCCAAACCTACGAGCAGTACTTC. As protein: CSVTVGTPQTYEQYF.